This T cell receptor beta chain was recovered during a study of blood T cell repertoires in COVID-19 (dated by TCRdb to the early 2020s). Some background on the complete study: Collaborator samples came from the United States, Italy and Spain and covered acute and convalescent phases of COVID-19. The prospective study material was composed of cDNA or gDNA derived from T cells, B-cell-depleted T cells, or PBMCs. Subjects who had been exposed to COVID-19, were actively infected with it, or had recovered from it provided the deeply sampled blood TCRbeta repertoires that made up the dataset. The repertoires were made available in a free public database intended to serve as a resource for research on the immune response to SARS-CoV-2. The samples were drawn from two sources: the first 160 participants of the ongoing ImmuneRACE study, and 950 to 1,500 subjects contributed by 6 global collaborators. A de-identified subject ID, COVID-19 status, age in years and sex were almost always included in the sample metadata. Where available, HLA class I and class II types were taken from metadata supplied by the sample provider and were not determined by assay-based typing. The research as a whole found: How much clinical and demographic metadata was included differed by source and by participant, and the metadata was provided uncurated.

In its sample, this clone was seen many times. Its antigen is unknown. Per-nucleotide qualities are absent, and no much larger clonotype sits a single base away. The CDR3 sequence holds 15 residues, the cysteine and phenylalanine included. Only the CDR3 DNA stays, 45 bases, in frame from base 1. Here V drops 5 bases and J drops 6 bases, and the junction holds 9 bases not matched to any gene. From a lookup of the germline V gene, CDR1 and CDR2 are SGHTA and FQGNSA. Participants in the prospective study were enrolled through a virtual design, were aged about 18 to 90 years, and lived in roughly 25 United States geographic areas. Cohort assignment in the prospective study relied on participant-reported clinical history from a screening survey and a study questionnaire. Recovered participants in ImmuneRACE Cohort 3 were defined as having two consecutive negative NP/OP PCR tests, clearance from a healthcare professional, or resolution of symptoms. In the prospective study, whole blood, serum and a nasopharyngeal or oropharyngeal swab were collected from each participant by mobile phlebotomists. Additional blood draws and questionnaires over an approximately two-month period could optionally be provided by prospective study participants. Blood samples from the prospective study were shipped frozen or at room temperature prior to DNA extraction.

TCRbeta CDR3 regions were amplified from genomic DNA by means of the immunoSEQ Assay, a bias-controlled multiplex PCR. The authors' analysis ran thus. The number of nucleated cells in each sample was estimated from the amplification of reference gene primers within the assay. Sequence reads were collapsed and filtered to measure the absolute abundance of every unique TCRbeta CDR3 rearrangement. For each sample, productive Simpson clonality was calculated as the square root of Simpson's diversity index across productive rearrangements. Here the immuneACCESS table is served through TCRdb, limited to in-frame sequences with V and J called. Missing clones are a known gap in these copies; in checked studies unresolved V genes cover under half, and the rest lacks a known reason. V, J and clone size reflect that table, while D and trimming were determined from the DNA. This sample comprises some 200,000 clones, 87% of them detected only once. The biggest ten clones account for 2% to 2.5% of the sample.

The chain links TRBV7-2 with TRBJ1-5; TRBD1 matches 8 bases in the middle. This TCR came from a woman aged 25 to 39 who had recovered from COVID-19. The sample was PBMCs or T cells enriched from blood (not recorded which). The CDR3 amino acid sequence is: CASSLGTGQTQPQHF. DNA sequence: TGTGCCAGCAGCCTCGGGACAGGTCAGACTCAGCCCCAGCATTTT.